These 7 T cell receptor beta chains came from one sample sequenced in a study of blood T cell repertoires in COVID-19. Sequenced by immunoSEQ multiplex PCR; TCRdb stores in-frame clones only, minus some. This sample has around 100,000 clones, with roughly 83% found just once. Sequencing was done on a sample of peripheral blood. These receptors were taken from a woman in her 70s with acute or convalescent COVID-19.

This chain links TRBV5-4 with TRBJ2-2; 9 bases are shared with TRBD2. The CDR3 is 15 amino acids. The germline V gene encodes CDR1 SGHNT and CDR2 YYREEE (reference sequence). V gave up 1 base and J gave up 6 bases; unmatched junction bases: 4. This CDR3 reads CASSLKGLAAGELFF. For the CDR3, the DNA is TGTGCCAGCAGCTTGAAGGGACTAGCTGCCGGGGAGCTGTTTTTT.

This clone was seen only once. The chain has TRBV3-1 (or the pseudogene TRBV3-2) and TRBJ2-3; a possible D gene is TRBD2 (6 bases). In germline, CDR1 is LGHDT, CDR2 YNNKEL (reference sequence). Between the trimmed V and J ends, which lost 1 base and 0 bases, there was a span of 14 bases. The CDR3 runs 17 residues. The CDR3 DNA is TGTGCCAGCAGCCAAGCTGTTACTAGCACTAGCACAGATACGCAGTATTTT. It encodes CASSQAVTSTSTDTQYF.

J is TRBJ1-2 and V is TRBV6-5; no definite D call. Germline V gene sequence: CDR1 MNHEY, CDR2 SVGAGI. V was cut by 4 bases and J by 6 bases, with 6 bases left in between. CDR3 length: 11 amino acids. The CDR3 nucleotides are TGTGCCAGCAGTTCCGCAGATGGCTACACCTTC. It encodes CASSSADGYTF.

V gene TRBV6-2 or TRBV6-3 combines with J gene TRBJ2-7; D call uncertain. The length of the CDR3 is 12 residues. V lost 2 bases and J lost 0, with 2 bases in between. Per germline, CDR1 MNHEY and CDR2 SVGEGT. The CDR3 loop is CASSYHSYEQYF. The CDR3 DNA reads as TGTGCCAGCAGTTACCACTCCTACGAGCAGTACTTC.

The chain has TRBV10-3 and TRBJ1-1; D perhaps matches TRBD1 (5 bases). This CDR3 spans 17 amino acids. The germline V gene has CDR1 ENHRY and CDR2 SYGVKD. The V gene lost 0 bases and the J gene lost 7 bases, with 21 bases spanning the gap. CDR3 coding DNA: TGTGCCATCAGTGAGTCGAACCCCAGGGCGGGAGGCTATGAAGCTTTCTTT. Translation: CAISESNPRAGGYEAFF.

This sequence joins TRBV3-1 (or the pseudogene TRBV3-2) and TRBJ2-1; a possible D gene is TRBD2 (5 bases). The V end was cut by 0 bases, the J end by 6 bases, with 12 bases between. This CDR3 contains 15 residues. Germline V gene sequence: CDR1 LGHDT, CDR2 YNNKEL (reference sequence). The CDR3 region is CASSQDLGMGNEQFF. CDR3 DNA sequence: TGTGCCAGCAGCCAAGATCTCGGGATGGGCAATGAGCAGTTCTTC.

The chain has TRBV6-1 and TRBJ1-1, with TRBD1 matching 7 bases. Germline values: CDR1 MNHNS, CDR2 SASEGT. V gave up 0 bases and J gave up 8 bases; unmatched junction bases: 12. The CDR3 is 16 residues long. The CDR3 nucleotides read TGTGCCAGCAGTGAAGCGCTTCGGGGGCCACAGGGGGAAGCTTTCTTT. This encodes CASSEALRGPQGEAFF.